The clone carrying this T cell receptor beta chain was counted between two and nine times. Its antigen is unknown. The sample comes from a study of identical twins. Overall study findings and caveats: Fewer insertions marked abundant cord blood beta clonotypes; young adult naive trended weakly, memory not at all.

Each cDNA held unique molecular identifiers, and template switching gave it a universal primer site. TCRdb analysed the 5' RACE reads with MiXCR anew, one entry per CDR3 protein. The sample carries about 530,000 distinct CDR3 sequences, 20% to 25% recorded once. The CDR3 covers 17 residues. V shed 2 bases, J shed 0 bases, and the junction held 7 bases outside the gene matches. The sample also formed part of further work on yellow fever vaccine responses in identical twins.

The sample consisted of CD4+ T cells sorted from blood. This receptor was taken from a woman in her late teens or twenties in good health. The V gene is TRBV12-3 or TRBV12-4, the J gene TRBJ1-5, with 7 positions matching TRBD1. Here the CDR3 DNA reads TGTGCCAGCAGTTTAAAGGGACAGAGCAATAGCAATCAGCCCCAGCATTTT. It is translated as CASSLKGQSNSNQPQHF.